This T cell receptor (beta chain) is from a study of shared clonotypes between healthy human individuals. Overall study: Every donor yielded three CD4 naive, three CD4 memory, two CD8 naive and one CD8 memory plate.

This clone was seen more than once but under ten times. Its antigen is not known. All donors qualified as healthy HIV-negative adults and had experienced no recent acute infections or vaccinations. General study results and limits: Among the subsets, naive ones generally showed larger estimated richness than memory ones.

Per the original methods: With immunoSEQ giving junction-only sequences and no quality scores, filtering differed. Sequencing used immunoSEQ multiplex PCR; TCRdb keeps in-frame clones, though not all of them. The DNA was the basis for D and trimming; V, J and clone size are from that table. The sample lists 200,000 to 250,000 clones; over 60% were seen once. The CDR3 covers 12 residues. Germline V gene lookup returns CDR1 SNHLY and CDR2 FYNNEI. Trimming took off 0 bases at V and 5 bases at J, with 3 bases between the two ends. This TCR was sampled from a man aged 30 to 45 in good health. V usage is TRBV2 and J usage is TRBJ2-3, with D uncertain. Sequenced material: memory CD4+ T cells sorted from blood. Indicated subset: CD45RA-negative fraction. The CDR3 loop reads CASSEALDTQYF. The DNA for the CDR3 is TGTGCCAGCAGTGAAGCGCTAGATACGCAGTATTTT.